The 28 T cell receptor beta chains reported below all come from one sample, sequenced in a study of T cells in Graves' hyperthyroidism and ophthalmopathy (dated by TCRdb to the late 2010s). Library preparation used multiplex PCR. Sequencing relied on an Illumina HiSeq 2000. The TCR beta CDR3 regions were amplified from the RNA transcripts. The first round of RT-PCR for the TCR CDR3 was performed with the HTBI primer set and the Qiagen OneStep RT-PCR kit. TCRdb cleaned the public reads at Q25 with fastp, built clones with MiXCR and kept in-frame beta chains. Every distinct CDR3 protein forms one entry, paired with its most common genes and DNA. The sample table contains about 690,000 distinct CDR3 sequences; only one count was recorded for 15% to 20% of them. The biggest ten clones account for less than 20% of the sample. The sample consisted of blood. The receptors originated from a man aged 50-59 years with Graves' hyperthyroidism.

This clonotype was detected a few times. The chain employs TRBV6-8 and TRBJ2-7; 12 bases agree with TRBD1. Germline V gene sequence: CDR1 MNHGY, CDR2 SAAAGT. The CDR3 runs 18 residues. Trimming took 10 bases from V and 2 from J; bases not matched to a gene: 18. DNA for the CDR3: TGTGCCACCACCCCAGGGACAGGGGGCCGCGCTGGACCCTACGAGCAGTACTTC. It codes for CATTPGTGGRAGPYEQYF.

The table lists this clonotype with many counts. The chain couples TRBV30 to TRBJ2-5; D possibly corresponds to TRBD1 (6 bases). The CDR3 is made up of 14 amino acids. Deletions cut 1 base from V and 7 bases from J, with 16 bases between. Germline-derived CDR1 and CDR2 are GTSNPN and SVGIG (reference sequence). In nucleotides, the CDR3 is TGTGCCTGGAGTGAGGACAGTCACCGGGGGACCCAGTACTTC. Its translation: CAWSEDSHRGTQYF.

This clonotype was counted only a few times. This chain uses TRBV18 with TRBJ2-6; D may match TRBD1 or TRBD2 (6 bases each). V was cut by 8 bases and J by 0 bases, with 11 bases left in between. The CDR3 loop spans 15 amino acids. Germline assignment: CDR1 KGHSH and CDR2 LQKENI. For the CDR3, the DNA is TGTGCCAGCACCCGGGGGCCCTCTGGGGCCAACGTCCTGACTTTC. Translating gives CASTRGPSGANVLTF. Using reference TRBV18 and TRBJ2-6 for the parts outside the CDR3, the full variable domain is NAGVMQNPRHLVRRRGQEARLRCSPMKGHSHVYWYRQLPEEGLKFMVYLQKENIIDESGMPKERFSAEFPKEGPSILRIQQVVRGDSAAYFCASTRGPSGANVLTFGAGSRLTVL.

The chain's CDR3 is CASSPTQGAGEQYF. The CDR3 DNA is TGTGCCAGCTCACCTACCCAGGGGGCTGGGGAGCAGTACTTC. J is TRBJ2-7 and V is TRBV18, with TRBD1 identical over 8 bases. V was pared by 3 bases and J by 7 bases, with 8 bases of the junction left unmatched. The CDR3 extends over 14 amino acids. The germline V gene encodes CDR1 KGHSH and CDR2 LQKENI.

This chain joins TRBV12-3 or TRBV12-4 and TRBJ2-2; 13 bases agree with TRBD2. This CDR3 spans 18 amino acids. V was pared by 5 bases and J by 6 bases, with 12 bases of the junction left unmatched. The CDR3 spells CASSPPGLAGTGAGELFF. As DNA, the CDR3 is TGTGCCAGCAGTCCTCCGGGACTAGCGGGGACAGGAGCCGGGGAGCTGTTTTTT.

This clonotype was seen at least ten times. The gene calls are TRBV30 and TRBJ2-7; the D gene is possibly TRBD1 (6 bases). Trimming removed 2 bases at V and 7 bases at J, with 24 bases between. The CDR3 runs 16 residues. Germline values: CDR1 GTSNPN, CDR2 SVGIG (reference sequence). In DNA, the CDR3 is TGTGCCTGGAGTCTCGCGTGGGGCAGGGGTTCGAGGGAGCAGTACTTC. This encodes CAWSLAWGRGSREQYF.

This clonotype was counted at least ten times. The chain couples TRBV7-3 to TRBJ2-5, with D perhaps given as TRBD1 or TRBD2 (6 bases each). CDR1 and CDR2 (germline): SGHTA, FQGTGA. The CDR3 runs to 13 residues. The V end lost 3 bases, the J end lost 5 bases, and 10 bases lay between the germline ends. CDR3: CASSLGGHETQYF. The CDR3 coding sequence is TGTGCCAGCAGCTTGGGGGGCCACGAGACCCAGTACTTC.

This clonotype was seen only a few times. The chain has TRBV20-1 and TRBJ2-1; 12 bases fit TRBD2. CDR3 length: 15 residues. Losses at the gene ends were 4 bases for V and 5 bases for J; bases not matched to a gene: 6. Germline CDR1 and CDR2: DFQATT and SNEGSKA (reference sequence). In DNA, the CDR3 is TGCAGTGCTACAGGTTGGACTAGCGGGGACAATGAGCAGTTCTTC. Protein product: CSATGWTSGDNEQFF.

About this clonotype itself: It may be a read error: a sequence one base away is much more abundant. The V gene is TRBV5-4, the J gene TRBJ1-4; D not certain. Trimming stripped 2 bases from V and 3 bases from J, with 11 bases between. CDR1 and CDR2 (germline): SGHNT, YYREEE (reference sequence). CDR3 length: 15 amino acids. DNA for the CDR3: TGTGCCAGCAGCTTAGGGAGGGTGGCTAATGAAAAACTGTTTTTT. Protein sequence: CASSLGRVANEKLFF.

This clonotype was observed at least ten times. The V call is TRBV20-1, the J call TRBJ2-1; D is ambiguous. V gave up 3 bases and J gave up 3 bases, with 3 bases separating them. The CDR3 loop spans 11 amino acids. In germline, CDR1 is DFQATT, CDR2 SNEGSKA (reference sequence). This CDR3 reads CSARFYNEQFF. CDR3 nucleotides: TGCAGTGCTAGGTTCTACAATGAGCAGTTCTTC.

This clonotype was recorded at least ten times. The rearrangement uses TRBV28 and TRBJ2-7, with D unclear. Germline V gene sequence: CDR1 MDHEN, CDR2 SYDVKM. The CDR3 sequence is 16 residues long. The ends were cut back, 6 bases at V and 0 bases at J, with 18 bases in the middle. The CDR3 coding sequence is TGTGCCAGCAGACGTCTCGCGGAGCCCAGCTCCTACGAGCAGTACTTC. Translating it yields CASRRLAEPSSYEQYF.

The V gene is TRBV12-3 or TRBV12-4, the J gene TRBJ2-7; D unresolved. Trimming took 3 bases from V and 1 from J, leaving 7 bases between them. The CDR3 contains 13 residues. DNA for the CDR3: TGTGCCAGCAGTTTTAGTCCGTCCTACGAGCAGTACTTC. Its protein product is CASSFSPSYEQYF.

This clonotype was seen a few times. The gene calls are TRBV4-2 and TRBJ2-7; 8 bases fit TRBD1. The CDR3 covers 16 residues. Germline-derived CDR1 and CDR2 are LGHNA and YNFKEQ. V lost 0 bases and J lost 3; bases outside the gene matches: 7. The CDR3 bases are TGTGCCAGCAGCCAAGATGCAGGGGGACAGGTCTACGAGCAGTACTTC. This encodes CASSQDAGGQVYEQYF.

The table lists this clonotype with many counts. The CDR3 reads CSASATDSYEQYF. DNA for the CDR3: TGCAGTGCTAGTGCGACAGACTCCTACGAGCAGTACTTC. This sequence joins TRBV20-1 and TRBJ2-7; possibly TRBD1 for D (5 bases). There are 13 residues in the CDR3. V was trimmed by 3 bases and J by 0 bases, leaving 9 bases between them. Germline V gene data show CDR1 as DFQATT and CDR2 as SNEGSKA (reference sequence).

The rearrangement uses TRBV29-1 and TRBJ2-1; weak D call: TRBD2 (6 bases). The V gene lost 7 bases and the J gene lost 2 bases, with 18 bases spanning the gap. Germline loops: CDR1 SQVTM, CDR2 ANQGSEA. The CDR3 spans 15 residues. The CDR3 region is CSAGVGVAAYNEQFF. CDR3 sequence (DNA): TGCAGCGCTGGGGTGGGGGTAGCGGCCTACAATGAGCAGTTCTTC.

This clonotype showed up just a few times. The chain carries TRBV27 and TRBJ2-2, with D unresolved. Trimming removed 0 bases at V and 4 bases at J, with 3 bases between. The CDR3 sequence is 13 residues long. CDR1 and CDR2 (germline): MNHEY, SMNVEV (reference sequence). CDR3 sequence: CASSLSVTGELFF. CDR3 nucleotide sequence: TGTGCCAGCAGTTTATCAGTCACCGGGGAGCTGTTTTTT.

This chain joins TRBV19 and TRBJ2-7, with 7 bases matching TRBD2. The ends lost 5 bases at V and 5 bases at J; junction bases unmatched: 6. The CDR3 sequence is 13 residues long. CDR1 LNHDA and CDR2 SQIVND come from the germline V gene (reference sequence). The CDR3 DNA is TGTGCCAGTAGTGCGGGAGTGTCTAACGAGCAGTACTTC. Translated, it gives CASSAGVSNEQYF. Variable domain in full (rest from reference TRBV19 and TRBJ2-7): DGGITQSPKYLFRKEGQNVTLSCEQNLNHDAMYWYRQDPGQGLRLIYYSQIVNDFQKGDIAEGYSVSREKKESFPLTVTSAQKNPTAFYLCASSAGVSNEQYFGPGTRLTVT.

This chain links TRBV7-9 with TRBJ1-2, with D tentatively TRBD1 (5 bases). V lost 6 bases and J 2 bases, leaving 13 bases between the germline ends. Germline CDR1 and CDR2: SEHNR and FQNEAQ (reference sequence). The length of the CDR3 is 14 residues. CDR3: CASSLTVANYGYTF. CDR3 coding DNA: TGTGCCAGCAGTTTGACAGTCGCCAACTATGGCTACACCTTC.

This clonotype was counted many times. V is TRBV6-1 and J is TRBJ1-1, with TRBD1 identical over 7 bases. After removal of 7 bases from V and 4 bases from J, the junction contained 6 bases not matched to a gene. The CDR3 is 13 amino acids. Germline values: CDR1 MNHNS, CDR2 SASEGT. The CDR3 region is CASIFSGGTEAFF. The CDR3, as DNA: TGTGCCAGCATCTTTTCAGGGGGCACTGAAGCTTTCTTT.

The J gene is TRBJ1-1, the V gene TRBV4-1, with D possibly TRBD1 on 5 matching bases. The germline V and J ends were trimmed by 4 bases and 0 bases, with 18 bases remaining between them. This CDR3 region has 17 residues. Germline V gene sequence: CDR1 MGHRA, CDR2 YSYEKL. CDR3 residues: CASSRSGGAGMNTEAFF. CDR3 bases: TGCGCCAGCAGCCGATCAGGCGGGGCAGGGATGAACACTGAAGCTTTCTTT.

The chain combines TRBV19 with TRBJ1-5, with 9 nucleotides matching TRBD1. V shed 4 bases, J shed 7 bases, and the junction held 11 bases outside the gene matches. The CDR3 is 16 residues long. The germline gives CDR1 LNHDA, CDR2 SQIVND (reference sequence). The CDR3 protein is CASSTDRGTVNQPQHF. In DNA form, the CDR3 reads TGTGCCAGTAGTACGGACAGGGGTACTGTCAACCAGCCCCAGCATTTT. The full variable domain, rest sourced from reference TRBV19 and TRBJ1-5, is DGGITQSPKYLFRKEGQNVTLSCEQNLNHDAMYWYRQDPGQGLRLIYYSQIVNDFQKGDIAEGYSVSREKKESFPLTVTSAQKNPTAFYLCASSTDRGTVNQPQHFGDGTRLSIL.

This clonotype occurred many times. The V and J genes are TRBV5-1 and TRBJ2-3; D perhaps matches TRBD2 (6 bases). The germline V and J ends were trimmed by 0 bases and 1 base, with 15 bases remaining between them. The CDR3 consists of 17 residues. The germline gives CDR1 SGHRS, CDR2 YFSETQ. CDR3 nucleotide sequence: TGCGCCAGCAGCTTGGCCCCAGCGGGCGGTCGCACAGATACGCAGTATTTT. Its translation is CASSLAPAGGRTDTQYF. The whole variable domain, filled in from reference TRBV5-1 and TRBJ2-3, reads KAGVTQTPRYLIKTRGQQVTLSCSPISGHRSVSWYQQTPGQGLQFLFEYFSETQRNKGNFPGRFSGRQFSNSRSEMNVSTLELGDSALYLCASSLAPAGGRTDTQYFGPGTRLTVL.

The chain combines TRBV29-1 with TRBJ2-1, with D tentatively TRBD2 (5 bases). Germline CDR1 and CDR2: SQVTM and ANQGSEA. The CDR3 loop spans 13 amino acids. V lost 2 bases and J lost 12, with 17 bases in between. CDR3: CSVESRTGVTQFF. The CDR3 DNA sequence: TGCAGCGTTGAATCCCGGACTGGGGTCACGCAGTTCTTC.

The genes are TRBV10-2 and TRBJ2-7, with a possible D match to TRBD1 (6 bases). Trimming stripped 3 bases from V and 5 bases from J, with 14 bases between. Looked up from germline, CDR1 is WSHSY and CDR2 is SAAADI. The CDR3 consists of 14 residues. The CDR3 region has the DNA TGCGCCAGCAGTGACGGGACACCTACTCACGAGCAGTACTTC. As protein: CASSDGTPTHEQYF.

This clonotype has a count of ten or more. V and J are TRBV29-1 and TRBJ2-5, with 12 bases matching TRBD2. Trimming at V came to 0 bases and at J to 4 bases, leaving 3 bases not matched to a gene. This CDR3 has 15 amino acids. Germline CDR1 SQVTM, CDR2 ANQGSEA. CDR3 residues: CSVEDAGLAGETQYF. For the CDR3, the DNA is TGCAGCGTTGAAGATGCGGGACTAGCGGGAGAGACCCAGTACTTC. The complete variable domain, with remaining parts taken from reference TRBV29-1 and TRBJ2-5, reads SAVISQKPSRDICQRGTSLTIQCQVDSQVTMMFWYRQQPGQSLTLIATANQGSEATYESGFVIDKFPISRPNLTFSTLTVSNMSPEDSSIYLCSVEDAGLAGETQYFGPGTRLLVL.

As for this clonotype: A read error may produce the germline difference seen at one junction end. CDR3 coding DNA: TGTGCCAGCAGCTGGGAGGGTTACGGGCAGTACTTC. Translation: CASSWEGYGQYF. This chain links TRBV28 with TRBJ2-7; 7 bases are shared with TRBD2. Germline CDR1 and CDR2: MDHEN and SYDVKM. This CDR3 is built from 12 residues.

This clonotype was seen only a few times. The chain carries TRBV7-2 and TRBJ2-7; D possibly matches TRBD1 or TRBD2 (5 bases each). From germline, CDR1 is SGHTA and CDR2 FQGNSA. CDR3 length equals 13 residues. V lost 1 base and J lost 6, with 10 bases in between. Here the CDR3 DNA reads TGTGCCAGCAGCTTAGAGAGGGGATCCGAGCAGTACTTC. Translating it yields CASSLERGSEQYF.

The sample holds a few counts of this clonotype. The CDR3 region is CATLGTTNTGELFF. The CDR3 bases are TGTGCCACCCTTGGGACCACGAACACCGGGGAGCTGTTTTTT. The rearrangement joins TRBV24-1 to TRBJ2-2; either TRBD1 or TRBD2 may supply D (5 bases each). Germline V gene lookup returns CDR1 KGHDR and CDR2 SFDVKD. The length of the CDR3 is 14 residues. The germline V and J ends were trimmed by 9 bases and 0 bases, with 10 bases remaining between them.